The text below deals with one T cell receptor beta chain. Antigen: not known. Data came from immunoSEQ multiplex PCR; TCRdb stores just in-frame clones and leaves some out. The data show approximately 31,000 clones, approximately 72% seen once. This entry comes from a study of vaccination effects on CD4 cells after COVID-19. CDR3 length: 14 residues. V was clipped by 1 base and J by 2 bases; unmatched bases: 1. From germline, CDR1 is SGHNT and CDR2 YENEEA. In the ViraFEST assay, antigen-specific CD4+ clonotypes were identified by expansion after peptide-pool stimulation. With approximately 9 days of culture completed, CD4+ T cells were isolated. The person acquired a PCR-confirmed SARS-CoV-2 infection between March and December 2020. IL-2 medium supplanted half the medium on days 3 and 7.

Sequencing was performed on CD4+ T cells from PBMCs cultured with a peptide pool, taken before COVID-19 vaccination. The rearrangement joins TRBV11-3 to TRBJ2-7; TRBD2 matches at 8 bases. This receptor was identified in a human donor who had a prior SARS-CoV-2 infection. DNA of the CDR3: TGTGCCAGCAGCTTAGCGGGACTAGCCTACGAGCAGTACTTC. Its protein product is CASSLAGLAYEQYF.